This T cell receptor (beta chain) was identified during a study of blood T cell repertoires in COVID-19. The junction had 8 bases not matched to a gene; V was cut back by 3 bases and J by 7 bases. This CDR3 is built from 14 residues. Per the germline V gene, CDR1 is KGHSH and CDR2 is LQKENI. Within the 2 weeks before study entry, each person in the exposed group met a COVID-19 case. Sequenced by immunoSEQ multiplex PCR; TCRdb stores in-frame clones only, minus some. Altogether some 300,000 clones are present, 90% to 95% being singletons, with the ten largest covering 3% to 5%. Sequenced: PBMCs or T cells enriched from blood (not recorded which). This sequence originates from a woman younger than 45 who had been exposed to COVID-19. The chain carries TRBV18 and TRBJ1-2, with 7 bases fitting TRBD1. The CDR3 DNA reads TGTGCCAGCTCACCCGGGACAGAATTGGGTGGCTACACCTTC. Its protein is CASSPGTELGGYTF.